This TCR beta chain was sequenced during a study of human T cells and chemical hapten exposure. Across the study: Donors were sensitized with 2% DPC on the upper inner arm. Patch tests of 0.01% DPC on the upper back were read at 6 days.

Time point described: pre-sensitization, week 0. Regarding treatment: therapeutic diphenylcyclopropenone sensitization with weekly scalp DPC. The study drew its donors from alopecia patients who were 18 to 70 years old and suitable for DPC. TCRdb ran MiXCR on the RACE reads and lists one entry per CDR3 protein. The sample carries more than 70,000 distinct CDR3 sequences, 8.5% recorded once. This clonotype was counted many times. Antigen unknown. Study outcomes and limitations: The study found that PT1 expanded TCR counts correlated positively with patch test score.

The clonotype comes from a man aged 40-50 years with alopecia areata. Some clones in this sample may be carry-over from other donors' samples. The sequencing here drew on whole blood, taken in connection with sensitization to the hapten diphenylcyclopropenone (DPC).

The CDR3 sequence: CAWYPAGSRMNTEAFF. DNA for the CDR3: TGTGCCTGGTACCCTGCAGGGAGCCGCATGAACACTGAAGCTTTCTTT. The chain has TRBV30 and TRBJ1-1; perhaps TRBD1 as D (5 bases). This CDR3 is 16 amino acids long. Trimming took off 5 bases at V and 0 bases at J, with 19 bases between the two ends. CDR1 GTSNPN and CDR2 SVGIG come from the germline V gene (reference sequence).